The present T cell receptor beta chain was sequenced within a study of cytomegalovirus exposure and HLA in healthy donors. Study-wide background: Ancestry clustering placed about 80% of several hundred genotyped donors in the Caucasian-associated cluster. Study-wide results and caveats: Cytomegalovirus association was listed for around 170 TCR beta chains.

Trimming took 4 bases from V and 3 from J, leaving 13 bases between them. CDR3 length: 15 amino acids. The germline V gene has CDR1 SGDLS and CDR2 YYNGEE. PCR involved 60 Vbeta and 13 Jbeta primers. Measured with immunoSEQ multiplex PCR; TCRdb has only the in-frame clones, and not every one. In the table there are 100,000 to 120,000 clones, approximately 82% of which are singletons. Turning to this clone: Antigen: not known.

The sample consisted of PBMCs. This chain links TRBV9 with TRBJ2-2; D may be TRBD2 (5 bases). The sequence was obtained from a man aged 30 to 45 in good health and CMV-seropositive. CDR3 nucleotide sequence: TGTGCCAGCAGCCCGAGAGGACTGCACACCGGGGAGCTGTTTTTT. Its protein is CASSPRGLHTGELFF. The whole variable domain, filled in from reference TRBV9 and TRBJ2-2, reads DSGVTQTPKHLITATGQRVTLRCSPRSGDLSVYWYQQSLDQGLQFLIQYYNGEERAKGNILERFSAQQFPDLHSELNLSSLELGDSALYFCASSPRGLHTGELFFGEGSRLTVL.